These T cell receptor beta chains were read from a single sample in a study of breast tumors, draining lymph nodes, adjacent tissues. In TCRdb, the multiplex PCR reads were re-called with MiXCR into one record per CDR3 protein. This sample has under 300,000 distinct CDR3 sequences, with under 40% found just once. Source material: axillary lymph node tissue. Source of these receptors: a female donor with breast cancer. Some clones in this sample may be carry-over from other donors' samples. The CDR3 runs from the conserved cysteine through the conserved F or W. Each record gives: D gene, J gene, clone size, V gene, CDR3 protein, CDR3 DNA. D genes are given only for firm matches. Clone size is given for some rows only: seen once, a few or many times, or a class if the clone is expanded.

TRBD2,TRBJ2-1,-,TRBV2,CARESGRDNEQFF,TGTGCCAGAGAAAGCGGGAGGGACAATGAGCAGTTCTTC
-,TRBJ1-2,many,TRBV20-1,CSASPGGGDGYTF,TGCAGTGCTAGTCCGGGCGGGGGAGATGGCTACACCTTC
TRBD2,TRBJ2-1,few,TRBV19,CASTPAGTYNEQFF,TGTGCCAGTACCCCAGCGGGAACCTACAATGAGCAGTTCTTC
TRBD1,TRBJ1-4,many,TRBV5-4,CASSLEGGLNEKLFF,TGTGCCAGCAGCTTGGAAGGGGGCCTAAATGAAAAACTGTTTTTT
-,TRBJ2-6,many,TRBV20-1,CSARPNPGQKGPGANVLTF,TGCAGTGCTAGGCCAAATCCGGGACAAAAGGGCCCTGGGGCCAACGTCCTGACTTTC
TRBD2,TRBJ2-3,-,TRBV20-1,CSARGWGKGGTEDTQYF,TGCAGTGCTAGAGGCTGGGGGAAGGGAGGGACGGAAGATACGCAGTATTTT
TRBD1,TRBJ2-7,-,TRBV24-1,CATQGASYEQYF,TGTGCCACTCAGGGGGCGTCGTACGAGCAGTACTTC
-,TRBJ1-5,many,TRBV19,CASSREYSNQPQHF,TGTGCCAGTAGTCGAGAGTATAGCAATCAGCCCCAGCATTTT
-,TRBJ2-3,once,TRBV2,CASSGTTSTDTQYF,TGTGCCAGCAGCGGGACCACTAGCACAGATACGCAGTATTTT
TRBD1,TRBJ1-2,-,TRBV2,CASSERDRGSYGYTF,TGTGCCAGCAGTGAAAGGGACAGGGGCTCCTATGGCTACACCTTC
TRBD1,TRBJ2-2,-,TRBV6-1,CASPGTANTGELFF,TGTGCCAGCCCTGGGACAGCGAACACCGGGGAGCTGTTTTTT
-,TRBJ2-3,many,TRBV9,CASGTGTLNTQYF,TGTGCCAGCGGAACAGGGACGTTGAATACGCAGTATTTT
-,TRBJ2-3,-,TRBV20-1,CSAAREGRGSDTQYF,TGCAGTGCCGCCCGTGAAGGCAGGGGATCAGATACGCAGTATTTT
-,TRBJ2-7,many,TRBV10-3,CAIRGPTYEQYF,TGTGCCATCCGGGGCCCGACCTACGAGCAGTACTTC
-,TRBJ1-2,many,TRBV20-1,CSARDVANYGYTF,TGCAGTGCTCGGGACGTCGCCAACTATGGCTACACCTTC
TRBD2,TRBJ2-2,many,TRBV19,CATGLAGTTGELFF,TGTGCCACGGGACTAGCGGGAACCACCGGGGAGCTGTTTTTT
TRBD1,TRBJ2-5,many,TRBV6-1,CASKGTGHLWTQYF,TGTGCCAGCAAGGGGACAGGGCACCTTTGGACCCAGTACTTC
TRBD2,TRBJ2-4,few,TRBV2,CASSGEREVPKNIQYF,TGTGCCAGCAGTGGAGAGCGGGAGGTCCCCAAAAACATTCAGTACTTC
-,TRBJ2-3,many,TRBV20-1,CSASTGRSWTDTQYF,TGCAGTGCTAGCACAGGGAGGTCTTGGACAGATACGCAGTATTTT
TRBD2,TRBJ2-1,many,TRBV20-1,CSASRGGLRNEQFF,TGCAGTGCCAGCCGGGGGGGCTTGCGCAATGAGCAGTTCTTC
-,TRBJ1-2,many,TRBV29-1,CSVEKPDSLYGYTF,TGCAGCGTTGAAAAACCGGACAGCTTATATGGCTACACCTTC
TRBD2,TRBJ2-1,few,TRBV5-1,CASSLLAGGLYEQFF,TGCGCCAGCAGCTTACTAGCGGGAGGTTTATATGAGCAGTTCTTC
-,TRBJ2-1,-,TRBV7-8,CASSLANRQIYGEQFF,TGTGCCAGCAGCTTGGCTAATCGACAGATTTACGGTGAGCAGTTCTTC
TRBD1,TRBJ1-2,once,TRBV11-1,CASSPGTGFPLGTDTQVRYGYTF,TGTGCCAGCAGCCCCGGGACAGGGTTTCCCCTAGGCACAGATACGCAGGTAAGGTATGGCTACACCTTC
-,TRBJ2-5,-,TRBV7-9,CASSFCVSGEETQYF,TGTGCCAGCAGCTTTTGTGTGTCAGGGGAGGAGACCCAGTACTTC
TRBD2,TRBJ2-7,-,TRBV11-2,CASSRTAGAEQYF,TGTGCCAGCAGCCGGACAGCGGGAGCTGAGCAGTACTTC
-,TRBJ2-2,many,TRBV5-1,CASSLGFGLTGTGELFF,TGCGCCAGCAGCTTGGGGTTTGGACTGACAGGAACCGGGGAGCTGTTTTTT
-,TRBJ2-3,many,TRBV20-1,CSAVRGINTDTQYF,TGCAGTGCTGTCAGGGGAATAAATACAGATACGCAGTATTTT
-,TRBJ1-5,many,TRBV20-1,CSAPGGQNQPQHF,TGCAGTGCCCCCGGTGGCCAGAATCAGCCCCAGCATTTT
-,TRBJ2-1,many,TRBV6-6,CASSLEGLVNEQFF,TGTGCCAGCAGTTTAGAGGGTCTAGTCAATGAGCAGTTCTTC
TRBD2,TRBJ2-1,-,TRBV20-1,CSARDPGTSGSHNEQFF,TGCAGTGCTAGAGACCCCGGGACTAGCGGGAGCCACAATGAGCAGTTCTTC
-,TRBJ2-1,many,TRBV25-1,CASSDSSEQFF,TGTGCCAGCAGTGACTCCAGTGAGCAGTTCTTC
TRBD1,TRBJ2-7,many,TRBV7-2,CASSLLQGQYEQYF,TGTGCCAGCAGCTTATTACAGGGGCAATACGAGCAGTACTTC
-,TRBJ1-5,many,TRBV5-6,CASSLGGLGGQPQHF,TGTGCCAGCAGCTTGGGAGGACTTGGGGGTCAGCCCCAGCATTTT
-,TRBJ1-6,many,TRBV5-1,CASSVESSYNSPLHF,TGCGCCAGCAGCGTGGAGAGCTCCTATAATTCACCCCTCCACTTT
-,TRBJ1-2,many,TRBV6-4,CASSHSSGVGYTF,TGTGCCAGCAGTCACTCGTCAGGGGTTGGCTACACCTTC
TRBD2,TRBJ2-5,many,TRBV2,CASSDVTAGGGETQYF,TGTGCCAGCAGTGATGTTACAGCGGGAGGAGGGGAGACCCAGTACTTC
TRBD2,TRBJ2-2,many,TRBV15,CATSRDTASGSYGELFF,TGTGCCACCAGCAGAGATACAGCTAGCGGGAGCTACGGGGAGCTGTTTTTT
-,TRBJ1-3,few,TRBV19,CATASNSGNTIYF,TGTGCCACCGCCAGTAATTCTGGAAACACCATATATTTT
TRBD2,TRBJ2-3,-,TRBV19,CASSARTSGGYF,TGTGCCAGTAGTGCTCGGACTAGCGGGGGGTATTTT
-,TRBJ2-2,-,TRBV20-1,CSASLHLTGELFF,TGCAGTGCTAGTCTCCACCTCACCGGGGAGCTGTTTTTT
-,TRBJ1-5,-,TRBV20-1,CSAPGGARETQHF,TGCAGTGCCCCCGGGGGGGCGAGAGAGACCCAGCATTTT